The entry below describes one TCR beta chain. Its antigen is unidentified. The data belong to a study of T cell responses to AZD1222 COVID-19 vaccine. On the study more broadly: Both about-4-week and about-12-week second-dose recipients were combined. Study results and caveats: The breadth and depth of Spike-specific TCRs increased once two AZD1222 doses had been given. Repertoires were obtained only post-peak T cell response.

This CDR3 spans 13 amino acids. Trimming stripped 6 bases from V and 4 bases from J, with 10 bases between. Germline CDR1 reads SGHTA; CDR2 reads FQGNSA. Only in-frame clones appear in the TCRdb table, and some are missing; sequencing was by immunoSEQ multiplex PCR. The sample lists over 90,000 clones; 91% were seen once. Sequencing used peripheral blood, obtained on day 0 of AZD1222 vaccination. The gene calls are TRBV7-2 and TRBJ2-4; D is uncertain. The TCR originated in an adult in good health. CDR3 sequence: CASSVKKKNIQYF. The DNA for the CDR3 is TGTGCCAGCAGTGTTAAAAAGAAAAACATTCAGTACTTC.